A selection of T cell receptor beta chains follows, all from one sample in a study of cytomegalovirus exposure and HLA in healthy donors. Produced via immunoSEQ multiplex PCR; TCRdb's table is partial and in-frame only. The sample gives 60,000 to 75,000 clones, around 76% of which show up once; about a fifth is in the top ten. The sequenced sample was PBMCs. The receptors here all came from a woman in her 30s in good health and CMV-seropositive. Each CDR3 is given with its conserved first and last residue. A D gene is named only where the DNA matches it firmly. Where a row states a size, it is once, few, many or the class of an expanded clone; other rows omit it.

CASSPLQRDSTGELFF	TGTGCCAGCTCACCACTCCAGCGGGATAGCACCGGGGAGCTGTTTTTT	.	TRBV18	TRBJ2-2	TRBD2
CASSLSLGAVGYTF	TGTGCCAGCAGTTTATCGTTAGGGGCGGTTGGCTACACCTTC	.	TRBV27	TRBJ1-2	.
CAWSLQGNEQFF	TGTGCCTGGAGCTTACAGGGGAATGAGCAGTTCTTC	once	TRBV30	TRBJ2-1	TRBD1
CASSLQGGNTEAFF	TGTGCCAGCAGCCTACAGGGGGGGAACACTGAAGCTTTCTTT	.	TRBV28	TRBJ1-1	TRBD1
CASSPSQRGTLDGYTF	TGTGCCAGCAGTCCCAGCCAAAGGGGGACATTGGACGGCTACACCTTC	.	TRBV25-1	TRBJ1-2	.
CASSLAMNTEAFF	TGTGCCAGCAGCCTCGCTATGAACACTGAAGCTTTCTTT	few	TRBV4-2	TRBJ1-1	.
CASSDRGGTDTQYF	TGTGCCAGTAGCGACAGGGGAGGCACAGATACGCAGTATTTT	.	TRBV19	TRBJ2-3	TRBD1
CASSRGTGGSRYF	TGTGCCAGCTCTAGGGGGACAGGAGGATCTAGGTACTTC	.	TRBV27	TRBJ2-7	TRBD1
CASSPGTGDTEAFF	TGCGCCAGCAGCCCTGGGACAGGGGACACTGAAGCTTTCTTT	.	TRBV5-1	TRBJ1-1	TRBD1
CASWTYGTSGGEQFF	TGTGCCAGCTGGACCTATGGGACTAGCGGGGGGGAGCAGTTCTTC	few	TRBV27	TRBJ2-1	TRBD2
CATSRDQGAEKLFF	TGTGCCACCAGCAGAGACCAGGGGGCTGAAAAACTGTTTTTT	.	TRBV15	TRBJ1-4	TRBD1